The entry that follows covers one T cell receptor (beta chain) sequence. What it recognizes is unknown. The assay was immunoSEQ multiplex PCR, and TCRdb's table has in-frame clones only and misses some. The sample comprises over 95,000 clones, around 87% of which are singletons, and approximately 12% rests with the top ten. The source of the sample is a study of T cell responses to AZD1222 COVID-19 vaccine. Background on the study: Second doses that came at about 4 or about 12 weeks were put together. Notes on the study in general: Two doses of AZD1222 preceded a rise in Spike-specific TCR breadth and depth.

The material was peripheral blood, obtained on day 0 of AZD1222 vaccination. This receptor was taken from an adult in good health.

CDR3: CASSEVNWNTGELFF. The CDR3 bases are TGTGCCAGCAGTGAAGTGAACTGGAACACCGGGGAGCTGTTTTTT. The chain recombines TRBV6-1 with TRBJ2-2, with no clear D. V lost 1 base and J 1 base, leaving 7 bases between the germline ends. Germline V CDR1 and CDR2: MNHNS, SASEGT. There are 15 residues in the CDR3.